The rows below give T cell receptor beta chains drawn from one sample of a study of T-cell memory formation after mild COVID-19. TCRdb called the 5' RACE reads again in MiXCR, with one record for every CDR3 protein. The sample has roughly 200,000 distinct CDR3 sequences; over 20% are singletons. The specimen was PBMCs or a T cell subset sorted from them (not recorded which). The receptors derive from an adult woman who had mild COVID-19 (a few samples of this study predate the infection). Cell type and time point are not known. The CDR3 runs from the conserved cysteine through the conserved F or W. The D gene is left open where the match is weak. Size values are once, few and many counts, or a class for expanded clones, and some rows have none.

J gene	D gene	V gene	clone size	CDR3 protein	CDR3 DNA
TRBJ2-1	.	TRBV6-8	few	CASSSQVEVGNEQFF	TGTGCCAGCAGTTCACAGGTGGAAGTAGGCAATGAGCAGTTCTTC
TRBJ2-7	.	TRBV7-9	few	CASSTVTGVDSYEQYF	TGTGCCAGCAGCACGGTGACCGGGGTCGACTCCTACGAGCAGTACTTC
TRBJ2-5	.	TRBV11-2	many	CASSLGGVRTQYF	TGTGCCAGCAGCTTGGGGGGCGTCCGGACCCAGTACTTC
TRBJ1-5	.	TRBV12-3/TRBV12-4	few	CASSLMGGQPQHF	TGTGCCAGCAGTTTAATGGGTGGGCAGCCCCAGCATTTT
TRBJ2-6	TRBD1	TRBV20-1	few	CSAHRGAGANVLTF	TGCAGTGCACACAGGGGCGCTGGGGCCAACGTCCTGACTTTC
TRBJ1-5	.	TRBV4-1	.	CASSPTPRPLYSNQPQHF	TGCGCCAGCAGCCCGACCCCGAGACCACTTTATAGCAATCAGCCCCAGCATTTT
TRBJ2-1	TRBD2	TRBV24-1	few	CATSDFDPAGRAGSYNEQFF	TGTGCCACCAGTGATTTTGATCCAGCGGGGCGGGCAGGCTCCTACAATGAGCAGTTCTTC
TRBJ2-1	.	TRBV7-8	few	CASSSLGEQFF	TGTGCCAGCAGCTCTCTAGGTGAGCAGTTCTTC
TRBJ1-1	.	TRBV5-5	.	CASSLVLGDEAFF	TGTGCCAGCAGCTTGGTGCTTGGAGACGAAGCTTTCTTT
TRBJ1-2	TRBD1	TRBV7-2	many	CATMAGGYGYTF	TGTGCAACAATGGCAGGGGGCTATGGCTACACCTTC
TRBJ1-4	TRBD1	TRBV6-2/TRBV6-3	.	CASTHGGGVELFF	TGTGCCAGCACCCACGGAGGGGGCGTAGAACTGTTTTTT
TRBJ2-1	.	TRBV25-1	few	CASSFGSYNEQFF	TGTGCCAGCAGTTTTGGCTCCTACAATGAGCAGTTCTTC
TRBJ2-3	TRBD2	TRBV9	few	CASSVATSGGSTDTQYF	TGTGCCAGCAGCGTGGCTACTAGCGGGGGGAGCACAGATACGCAGTATTTT
TRBJ2-7	TRBD2	TRBV4-1	few	CASSHTPSGDYEQYF	TGCGCCAGCAGCCATACCCCCAGCGGGGACTACGAGCAGTACTTC
TRBJ2-6	.	TRBV6-1	few	CASREVAQSGANVLTF	TGTGCCAGCAGGGAGGTCGCGCAATCTGGGGCCAACGTCCTGACTTTC
TRBJ2-3	TRBD2	TRBV29-1	few	CSVEWGFREATDTQYF	TGCAGCGTTGAATGGGGTTTTCGGGAGGCAACAGATACGCAGTATTTT
TRBJ2-5	TRBD2	TRBV7-6	.	CASSPSGSETQYF	TGTGCCAGCAGTCCGAGCGGGAGCGAGACCCAGTACTTC